This is a list of T cell receptor beta chains from one sample in a study of identical twins. TCRdb analysed the 5' RACE reads with MiXCR anew, one entry per CDR3 protein. The repertoire holds about 890,000 distinct CDR3 sequences, with roughly an eighth as singletons. These same records also appear under a second study, on yellow fever vaccine responses in identical twins.

Sample: PBMCs. The receptors stem from a woman aged 18-29 years in good health. Both conserved end residues are part of each CDR3. Each record gives: V gene, clone size, D gene, J gene, CDR3 protein, CDR3 DNA. D genes are given only for firm matches. A clone size is listed for some rows: how often the clone was seen (once, few, many), or a class if it is expanded.

V gene: TRBV11-3
clone size: NA
D gene: TRBD2
J gene: TRBJ2-1
CDR3 protein: CASSLDPAGGPADEQFF
CDR3 DNA: TGTGCCAGCAGCTTAGATCCAGCGGGAGGGCCGGCGGATGAGCAGTTCTTC

V gene: TRBV11-2
clone size: few
D gene: TRBD1
J gene: TRBJ2-6
CDR3 protein: CASRSLTLGQGTSGANVLTF
CDR3 DNA: TGTGCCAGCAGATCCCTTACGCTAGGACAGGGGACTTCTGGGGCCAACGTCCTGACTTTC

V gene: TRBV29-1
clone size: many
D gene: NA
J gene: TRBJ1-2
CDR3 protein: CSVNSQTYGYTF
CDR3 DNA: TGCAGCGTTAATTCACAGACCTATGGCTACACCTTC

V gene: TRBV21-1
clone size: few
D gene: NA
J gene: TRBJ2-5
CDR3 protein: CATWTGRRETQYF
CDR3 DNA: TGTGCCACCTGGACAGGGAGAAGAGAGACCCAGTACTTC

V gene: TRBV29-1
clone size: few
D gene: TRBD2
J gene: TRBJ2-3
CDR3 protein: CSVGASGVMDTQYF
CDR3 DNA: TGCAGCGTTGGTGCGAGCGGGGTTATGGATACGCAGTATTTT

V gene: TRBV2
clone size: NA
D gene: NA
J gene: TRBJ1-1
CDR3 protein: CASRDDRYGAFF
CDR3 DNA: TGTGCCAGCAGAGACGACAGATATGGGGCTTTCTTT

V gene: TRBV28
clone size: NA
D gene: TRBD2
J gene: TRBJ2-1
CDR3 protein: CASSFSLAGINEQFF
CDR3 DNA: TGTGCCAGCAGTTTTAGCCTAGCGGGAATAAATGAGCAGTTCTTC

V gene: TRBV10-2
clone size: few
D gene: NA
J gene: TRBJ1-1
CDR3 protein: CASSEWVQNTEAFF
CDR3 DNA: TGCGCCAGCAGTGAGTGGGTACAGAACACTGAAGCTTTCTTT

V gene: TRBV7-9
clone size: NA
D gene: TRBD2
J gene: TRBJ2-1
CDR3 protein: CASSPGGTSSYNEQFF
CDR3 DNA: TGTGCCAGCAGTCCGGGGGGGACGAGCTCCTACAATGAGCAGTTCTTC

V gene: TRBV18
clone size: NA
D gene: TRBD2
J gene: TRBJ2-1
CDR3 protein: CASSPTPGTSGGISYNEQFF
CDR3 DNA: TGTGCCAGCTCACCTACCCCGGGGACTAGCGGGGGTATCTCCTACAATGAGCAGTTCTTC

V gene: TRBV2
clone size: NA
D gene: NA
J gene: TRBJ2-3
CDR3 protein: CASRDTQYF
CDR3 DNA: TGTGCCAGCAGGGATACGCAGTATTTT

V gene: TRBV20-1
clone size: many
D gene: NA
J gene: TRBJ2-1
CDR3 protein: CSASGLSSYNEQFF
CDR3 DNA: TGCAGTGCCAGCGGGCTTAGCTCCTACAATGAGCAGTTCTTC

V gene: TRBV2
clone size: NA
D gene: TRBD1
J gene: TRBJ2-3
CDR3 protein: CARSRDRGADTQYF
CDR3 DNA: TGTGCCAGAAGCCGGGACAGGGGCGCAGATACGCAGTATTTT

V gene: TRBV21-1
clone size: many
D gene: NA
J gene: TRBJ1-6
CDR3 protein: CASSNRAHEGSPLHF
CDR3 DNA: TGTGCCAGCAGCAACAGGGCTCACGAGGGTTCACCCCTCCACTTT

V gene: TRBV28
clone size: NA
D gene: NA
J gene: TRBJ1-6
CDR3 protein: CASSPGLPRSYNSPLHF
CDR3 DNA: TGTGCCAGCAGTCCCGGCCTTCCACGGAGTTATAATTCACCCCTCCACTTT

V gene: TRBV6-5
clone size: few
D gene: NA
J gene: TRBJ2-1
CDR3 protein: CASSHGYHEQFF
CDR3 DNA: TGTGCCAGCAGCCACGGGTACCATGAGCAGTTCTTC

V gene: TRBV5-1
clone size: NA
D gene: NA
J gene: TRBJ1-1
CDR3 protein: CASSLAWQRNTEAFF
CDR3 DNA: TGCGCCAGCAGCTTGGCCTGGCAGAGGAACACTGAAGCTTTCTTT

V gene: TRBV20-1
clone size: NA
D gene: NA
J gene: TRBJ1-1
CDR3 protein: CSARASGPPEAFF
CDR3 DNA: TGCAGTGCTAGAGCAAGCGGACCCCCTGAAGCTTTCTTT

V gene: TRBV29-1
clone size: NA
D gene: NA
J gene: TRBJ2-1
CDR3 protein: CSDTQGWSYNEQFF
CDR3 DNA: TGCAGCGATACACAGGGATGGTCCTACAATGAGCAGTTCTTC

V gene: TRBV5-1
clone size: NA
D gene: NA
J gene: TRBJ2-7
CDR3 protein: CASSLDSPPLYF
CDR3 DNA: TGCGCCAGCAGCTTGGACTCCCCCCCCTTATACTTC

V gene: TRBV10-3
clone size: many
D gene: NA
J gene: TRBJ1-1
CDR3 protein: CAIRITENTEAFF
CDR3 DNA: TGTGCCATCAGGATAACAGAGAACACTGAAGCTTTCTTT

V gene: TRBV7-2
clone size: NA
D gene: TRBD2
J gene: TRBJ2-7
CDR3 protein: CASSIGTTTYEQYF
CDR3 DNA: TGTGCCAGCAGCATCGGGACTACAACCTACGAGCAGTACTTC

V gene: TRBV2
clone size: NA
D gene: NA
J gene: TRBJ2-2
CDR3 protein: CASSDLWGDTGELFF
CDR3 DNA: TGTGCCAGCAGTGACCTGTGGGGGGACACCGGGGAGCTGTTTTTT

V gene: TRBV20-1
clone size: few
D gene: NA
J gene: TRBJ2-1
CDR3 protein: CSASLPEYYNEQFF
CDR3 DNA: TGCAGTGCTAGTCTACCGGAGTACTACAATGAGCAGTTCTTC

V gene: TRBV9
clone size: many
D gene: TRBD1
J gene: TRBJ2-2
CDR3 protein: CASSGTGGTGELFF
CDR3 DNA: TGTGCCAGCAGCGGGACAGGGGGGACCGGGGAGCTGTTTTTT

V gene: TRBV5-1
clone size: few
D gene: TRBD1
J gene: TRBJ1-4
CDR3 protein: CASSGGTGNEKLFF
CDR3 DNA: TGCGCCAGCAGCGGCGGGACAGGCAATGAAAAACTGTTTTTT

V gene: TRBV7-8
clone size: NA
D gene: NA
J gene: TRBJ2-1
CDR3 protein: CASSQWTNYNEQFF
CDR3 DNA: TGTGCCAGCAGCCAGTGGACTAACTACAATGAGCAGTTCTTC

V gene: TRBV10-2
clone size: few
D gene: TRBD2
J gene: TRBJ2-3
CDR3 protein: CASTPTSGEATDTQYF
CDR3 DNA: TGCGCCAGCACTCCCACTAGCGGGGAGGCCACAGATACGCAGTATTTT

V gene: TRBV11-2
clone size: NA
D gene: NA
J gene: TRBJ2-2
CDR3 protein: CASSLIRSRGPSDTGELFF
CDR3 DNA: TGTGCCAGCAGCTTAATAAGGAGCAGGGGACCGTCCGACACCGGGGAGCTGTTTTTT

V gene: TRBV10-2
clone size: few
D gene: NA
J gene: TRBJ1-4
CDR3 protein: CASSVSTWGEKLFF
CDR3 DNA: TGCGCCAGCAGTGTATCGACTTGGGGGGAAAAACTGTTTTTT

V gene: TRBV11-1
clone size: few
D gene: TRBD2
J gene: TRBJ2-3
CDR3 protein: CASSLVRTSGPSTDTQYF
CDR3 DNA: TGTGCCAGCAGCTTAGTAAGGACTAGCGGACCTAGCACAGATACGCAGTATTTT

V gene: TRBV27
clone size: NA
D gene: NA
J gene: TRBJ1-1
CDR3 protein: CASSRGFGLNTEAFF
CDR3 DNA: TGTGCCAGCAGCCGCGGCTTTGGCCTGAACACTGAAGCTTTCTTT